The clone carrying this T cell receptor beta chain came up a few times. The target antigen is unknown. These data originate in a study of early T cells in non-severe SARS-CoV-2 infection. Whole-study findings and limits: Using VDJdb, the matching emphasized anti-spike CD8 responses while missing private and CD4 specificities.

Individual cDNA molecules were tagged with unique molecular identifiers, the study reported. One entry per CDR3 protein results from TCRdb running MiXCR on the 5' RACE reads. The data contain about 48,000 distinct CDR3 sequences, approximately 9.8% of them singletons. The germline V gene has CDR1 SGHVS and CDR2 FQNEAQ. The V and J ends lost 5 bases and 0 bases respectively, with 10 bases between them. The CDR3 contains 14 residues. The V gene is TRBV7-8, the J gene TRBJ2-5, with D possibly TRBD1 on 6 matching bases. Sequencing was performed on whole blood. The clonotype originates from an adult who was a healthcare worker with PCR-confirmed SARS-CoV-2 infection or an uninfected control (not recorded which). The CDR3 DNA reads TGTGCCAGCAGCCTACAGGGATACCAAGAGACCCAGTACTTC. This encodes CASSLQGYQETQYF.